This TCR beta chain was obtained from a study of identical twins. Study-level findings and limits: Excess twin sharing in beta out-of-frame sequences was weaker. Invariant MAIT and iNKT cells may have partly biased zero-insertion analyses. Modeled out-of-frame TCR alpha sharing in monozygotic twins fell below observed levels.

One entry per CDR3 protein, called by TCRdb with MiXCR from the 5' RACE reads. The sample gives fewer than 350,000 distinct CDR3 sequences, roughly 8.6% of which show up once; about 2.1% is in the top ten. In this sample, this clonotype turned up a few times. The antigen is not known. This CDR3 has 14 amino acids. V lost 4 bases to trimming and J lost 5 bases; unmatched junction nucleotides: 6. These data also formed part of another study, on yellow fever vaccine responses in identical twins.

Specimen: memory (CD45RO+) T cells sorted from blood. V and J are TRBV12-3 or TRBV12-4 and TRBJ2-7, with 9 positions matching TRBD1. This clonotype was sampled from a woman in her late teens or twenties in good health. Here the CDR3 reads CASSYTGGWDEQYF. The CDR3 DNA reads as TGTGCCAGCAGTTACACAGGGGGCTGGGACGAGCAGTACTTC.